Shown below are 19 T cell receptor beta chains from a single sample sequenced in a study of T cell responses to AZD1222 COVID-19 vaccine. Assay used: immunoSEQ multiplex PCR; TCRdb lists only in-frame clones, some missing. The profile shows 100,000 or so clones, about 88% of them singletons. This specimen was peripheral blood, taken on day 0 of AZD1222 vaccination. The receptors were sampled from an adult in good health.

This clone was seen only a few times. The CDR3 nucleotides are TGTGCCTGGCGCGGGGGGATGAACACCGGGGAGCTGTTTTTT. Its translation is CAWRGGMNTGELFF. The chain couples TRBV30 to TRBJ2-2; 8 bases agree with TRBD2. The CDR3 runs to 14 residues. The V segment lost 5 bases and the J segment 1 base; nucleotides outside the gene matches: 3. The germline V gene has CDR1 GTSNPN and CDR2 SVGIG (reference sequence).

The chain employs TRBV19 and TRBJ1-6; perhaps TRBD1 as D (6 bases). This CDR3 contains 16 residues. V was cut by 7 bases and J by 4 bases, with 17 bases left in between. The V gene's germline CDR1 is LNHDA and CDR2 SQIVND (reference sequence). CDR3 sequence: CASTPLSGVYNSPLHF. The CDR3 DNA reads TGTGCCAGTACGCCCCTTTCAGGGGTTTATAATTCACCCCTCCACTTT.

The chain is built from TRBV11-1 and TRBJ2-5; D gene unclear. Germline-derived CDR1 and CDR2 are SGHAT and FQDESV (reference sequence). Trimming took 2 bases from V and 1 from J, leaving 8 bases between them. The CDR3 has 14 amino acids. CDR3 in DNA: TGTGCCAGCAGCTTAAGGGTTCTCCAAGAGACCCAGTACTTC. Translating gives CASSLRVLQETQYF.

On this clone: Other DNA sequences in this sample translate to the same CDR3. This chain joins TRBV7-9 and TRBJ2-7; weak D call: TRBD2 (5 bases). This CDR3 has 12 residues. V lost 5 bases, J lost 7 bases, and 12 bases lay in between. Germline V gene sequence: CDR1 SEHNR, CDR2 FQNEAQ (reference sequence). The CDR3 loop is CASSLSTGEQYF. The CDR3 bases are TGTGCCAGCAGCCTATCAACGGGGGAGCAGTACTTC. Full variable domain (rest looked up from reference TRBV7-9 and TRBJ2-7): DTGVSQNPRHKITKRGQNVTFRCDPISEHNRLYWYRQTLGQGPEFLTYFQNEAQLEKSRLLSDRFSAERPKGSFSTLEIQRTEQGDSAMYLCASSLSTGEQYFGPGTRLTVT.

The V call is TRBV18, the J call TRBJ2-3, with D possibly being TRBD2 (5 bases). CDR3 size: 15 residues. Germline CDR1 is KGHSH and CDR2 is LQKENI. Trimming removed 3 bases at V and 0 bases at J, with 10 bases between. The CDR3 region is CASSPASTSTDTQYF. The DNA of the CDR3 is TGTGCCAGCTCACCGGCTAGCACTAGCACAGATACGCAGTATTTT.

CDR3 sequence reads: CASSSGQGTDTQYF. The CDR3 bases are TGTGCCAGCAGCTCGGGACAGGGCACAGATACGCAGTATTTT. The chain recombines TRBV9 with TRBJ2-3; 8 bases line up with TRBD1. Per germline, CDR1 SGDLS and CDR2 YYNGEE. The CDR3 runs 14 residues. With V trimmed by 4 bases and J by 1 base, 2 bases remained unmatched.

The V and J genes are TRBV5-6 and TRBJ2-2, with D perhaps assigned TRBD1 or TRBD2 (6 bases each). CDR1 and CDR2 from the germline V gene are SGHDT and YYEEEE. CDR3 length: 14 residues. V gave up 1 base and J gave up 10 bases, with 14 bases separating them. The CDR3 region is CASSLFGGLEELFF. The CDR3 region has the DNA TGTGCCAGCAGCTTGTTTGGGGGGCTCGAGGAGCTGTTTTTT.

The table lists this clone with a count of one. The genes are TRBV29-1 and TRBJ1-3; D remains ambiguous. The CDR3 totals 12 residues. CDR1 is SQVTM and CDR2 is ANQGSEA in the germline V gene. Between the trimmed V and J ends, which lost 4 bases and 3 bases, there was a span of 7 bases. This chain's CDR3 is CSVASNGNTIYF. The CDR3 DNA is TGCAGCGTTGCCTCTAATGGAAACACCATATATTTT.

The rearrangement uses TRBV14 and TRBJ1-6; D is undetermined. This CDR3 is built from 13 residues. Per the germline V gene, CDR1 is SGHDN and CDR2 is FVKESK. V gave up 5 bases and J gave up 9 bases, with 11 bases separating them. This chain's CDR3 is CASSETGISPLHF. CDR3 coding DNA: TGTGCCAGCAGCGAGACCGGCATTTCACCCCTCCACTTT.

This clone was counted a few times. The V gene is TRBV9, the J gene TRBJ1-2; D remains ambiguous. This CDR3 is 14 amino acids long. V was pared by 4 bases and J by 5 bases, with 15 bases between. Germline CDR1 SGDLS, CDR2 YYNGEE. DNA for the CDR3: TGTGCCAGCAGCCCCCGCGTGGGATCATATGGCTACACCTTC. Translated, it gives CASSPRVGSYGYTF. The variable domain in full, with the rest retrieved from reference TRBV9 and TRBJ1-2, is DSGVTQTPKHLITATGQRVTLRCSPRSGDLSVYWYQQSLDQGLQFLIQYYNGEERAKGNILERFSAQQFPDLHSELNLSSLELGDSALYFCASSPRVGSYGYTFGSGTRLTVV.

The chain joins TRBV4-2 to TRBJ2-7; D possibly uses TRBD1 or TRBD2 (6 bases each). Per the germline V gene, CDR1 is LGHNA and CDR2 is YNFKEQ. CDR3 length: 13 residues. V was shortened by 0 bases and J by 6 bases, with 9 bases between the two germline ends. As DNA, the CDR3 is TGTGCCAGCAGCCAAGAACAGGGAGGCGAGCAGTACTTC. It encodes CASSQEQGGEQYF.

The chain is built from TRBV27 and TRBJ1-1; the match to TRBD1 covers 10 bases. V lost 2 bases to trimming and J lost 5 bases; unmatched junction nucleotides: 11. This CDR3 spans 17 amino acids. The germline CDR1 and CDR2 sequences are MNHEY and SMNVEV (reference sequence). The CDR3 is CASSLMVTGQGRTEAFF. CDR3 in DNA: TGTGCCAGCAGTTTAATGGTGACGGGACAGGGGCGTACTGAAGCTTTCTTT.

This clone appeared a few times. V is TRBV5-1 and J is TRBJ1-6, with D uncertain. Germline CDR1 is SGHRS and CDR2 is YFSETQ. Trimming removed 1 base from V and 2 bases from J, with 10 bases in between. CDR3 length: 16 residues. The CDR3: CASSLNHPTYNSPLHF. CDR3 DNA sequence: TGCGCCAGCAGCTTGAATCACCCAACCTATAATTCACCCCTCCACTTT.

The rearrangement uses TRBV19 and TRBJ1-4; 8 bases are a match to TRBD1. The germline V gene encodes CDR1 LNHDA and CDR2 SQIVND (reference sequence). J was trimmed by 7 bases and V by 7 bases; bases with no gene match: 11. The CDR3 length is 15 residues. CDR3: CASKGGQGVGEKLFF. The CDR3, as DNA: TGTGCCAGTAAAGGTGGACAGGGAGTGGGTGAAAAACTGTTTTTT. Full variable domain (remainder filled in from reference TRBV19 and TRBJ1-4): DGGITQSPKYLFRKEGQNVTLSCEQNLNHDAMYWYRQDPGQGLRLIYYSQIVNDFQKGDIAEGYSVSREKKESFPLTVTSAQKNPTAFYLCASKGGQGVGEKLFFGSGTQLSVL.

CDR3 loop: CSVEARVGETQYF. CDR3 in DNA: TGCAGCGTTGAAGCAAGGGTCGGAGAGACCCAGTACTTC. The chain uses TRBV29-1 and TRBJ2-5; no clear D gene. Deletions cut 1 base from V and 4 bases from J, with 10 bases between. Germline assignment: CDR1 SQVTM and CDR2 ANQGSEA. This CDR3 contains 13 residues.

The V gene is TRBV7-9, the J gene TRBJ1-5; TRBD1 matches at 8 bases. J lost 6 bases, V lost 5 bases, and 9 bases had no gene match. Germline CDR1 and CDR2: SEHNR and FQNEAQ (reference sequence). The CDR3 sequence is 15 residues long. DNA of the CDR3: TGTGCCAGCAGCCCTACAGGGGGATCGGCTCAGCCCCAGCATTTT. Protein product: CASSPTGGSAQPQHF.

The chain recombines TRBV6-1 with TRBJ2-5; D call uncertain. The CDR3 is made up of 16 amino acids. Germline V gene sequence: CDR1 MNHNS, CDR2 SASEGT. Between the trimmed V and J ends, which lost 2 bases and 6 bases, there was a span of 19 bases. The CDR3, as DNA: TGTGCCAGCAGTGAATGGGCTTTAGGGCGCCTGCAGACCCAGTACTTC. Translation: CASSEWALGRLQTQYF.

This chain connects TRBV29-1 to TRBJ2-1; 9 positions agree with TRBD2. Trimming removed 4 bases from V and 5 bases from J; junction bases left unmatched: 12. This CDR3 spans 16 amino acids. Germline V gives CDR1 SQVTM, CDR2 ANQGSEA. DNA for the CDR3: TGCAGCGTTGTCCCAGCGGGGGGAGGTGGAGACAATGAGCAGTTCTTC. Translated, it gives CSVVPAGGGGDNEQFF.

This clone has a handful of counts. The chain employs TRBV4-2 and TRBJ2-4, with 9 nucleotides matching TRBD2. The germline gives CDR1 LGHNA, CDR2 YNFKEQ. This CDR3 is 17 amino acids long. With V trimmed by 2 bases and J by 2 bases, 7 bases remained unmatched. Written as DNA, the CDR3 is TGTGCCAGCAGCCAAAGCGGGGGGCGCTTATCCAAAAACATTCAGTACTTC. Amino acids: CASSQSGGRLSKNIQYF.